The entry below describes one TCR beta chain. This specimen belongs to a study of blood T cell repertoires in COVID-19. As for the study in general: Samples representing acute and convalescent COVID-19 were sourced from the United States, Italy and Spain. T cells, B-cell-depleted T cells, or PBMCs provided the cDNA or gDNA that served as material.

Per the original data handling: For nucleated cells, counts were estimated from reference gene primer amplification. Sequencing was performed with immunoSEQ multiplex PCR; in TCRdb, only in-frame clones are kept and a portion is missing. V and J calls and clone size come straight from that table; D and trimming were deduced from the DNA. Of some 200,000 clones in the sample, around 87% were seen once. The CDR3 extends over 15 amino acids. The germline gives CDR1 SGHNT, CDR2 YYREEE (reference sequence). The ends were cut back, 3 bases at V and 6 bases at J, with 18 bases in the middle. The sequencing sample was made of peripheral blood. This clonotype was sampled from a man aged 40-49 years with active or convalescent COVID-19. This chain links TRBV5-4 with TRBJ1-1; TRBD1 is a possible D gene (5 bases). The CDR3 nucleotides are TGTGCCAGCAGCTGGGGCCGAGAGGCGGTCGCTGAAGCTTTCTTT. Its protein is CASSWGREAVAEAFF.